A selection of T cell receptor beta chains follows, all from one sample in a study of CD8 T cells in ankylosing spondylitis. TCRdb analysed the 5' RACE reads with MiXCR anew, one entry per CDR3 protein. The sample lists around 230,000 distinct CDR3 sequences, approximately 9% occurring once. The specimen was blood, either unsorted or a sorted T cell fraction (not recorded which). These receptors came from a male donor with ankylosing spondylitis or in good health (not recorded which). CDR3s include the opening cysteine and the closing phenylalanine or tryptophan. Fields, in order: D gene, clone size, J gene, V gene, CDR3 DNA, CDR3 protein. D genes are given only for firm matches. Where a row states a size, it is once, few, many or the class of an expanded clone; other rows omit it.

TRBD1 many TRBJ1-3 TRBV20-1 TGCAGTGCTGGTCAGGGGGCGTCGGACACCATATATTTT CSAGQGASDTIYF
TRBD2 . TRBJ2-5 TRBV20-1 TGCAGTGCTAGAGTGATGAGCGGGGGGGCTTCTGAGACCCAGTACTTC CSARVMSGGASETQYF
. many TRBJ1-5 TRBV12-3/TRBV12-4 TGTGCCAGCAGCGGACTGCTCAATCAGCCCCAGCATTTT CASSGLLNQPQHF
. many TRBJ2-2 TRBV6-2/TRBV6-3 TGTGCCAGCTGCTCGTGTTCGAAAACAAGTTCGAACACCGGGGAGCTGTTTTTT CASCSCSKTSSNTGELFF
TRBD1 once TRBJ2-6 TRBV20-1 TGCAGTGCTCGCCCCACCGGACAGGGGGCTTCTGGGGCCAACGTCCTGACTTTC CSARPTGQGASGANVLTF
. many TRBJ2-1 TRBV3-1 TGTGCCAGCAGCCTTCACCAGAGCCCAACAGTGATTAATGAGCAGTTCTTC CASSLHQSPTVINEQFF
. many TRBJ1-5 TRBV5-8 TGTGCCAGTGGGAAAGGTCCTAGCAATCAGCCCCAGCATTTT CASGKGPSNQPQHF
. many TRBJ1-4 TRBV7-9 TGTGCCAGCAGTCCCCGACAGGTTTCTAATGAAAAACTGTTTTTT CASSPRQVSNEKLFF
. many TRBJ2-3 TRBV5-1 TGCGCCAGCAGCTTGGCCAGCGTTAAAGATACGCAGTATTTT CASSLASVKDTQYF
. many TRBJ1-1 TRBV12-3/TRBV12-4 TGTGCCAGCAGCTGGGGCGGTAACACTGAAGCTTTCTTT CASSWGGNTEAFF
. few TRBJ1-4 TRBV30 TGTGCCTGGACCTTGGGGGACTTACCGAATGAAAAACTGTTTTTT CAWTLGDLPNEKLFF
TRBD1 . TRBJ2-3 TRBV12-3/TRBV12-4 TGTGCCAGCAGTTGGACAGGGGGACGAGATACGCAGTATTTT CASSWTGGRDTQYF
. many TRBJ2-7 TRBV29-1 TGCAGCGTTGAGGGGAGCAGCTACGAGCAGTACTTC CSVEGSSYEQYF
TRBD2 many TRBJ2-1 TRBV12-3/TRBV12-4 TGTGCCAGCAGTACCCGTCAAGCGGGACTTTACAATGAGCAGTTCTTC CASSTRQAGLYNEQFF
. few TRBJ1-5 TRBV7-8 TGTGCCAGCAGCTTAAACGGGGTTAGGGGCAATCAGCCCCAGCATTTT CASSLNGVRGNQPQHF
. many TRBJ2-7 TRBV5-1 TGCGCCAGCAGCCTCTGGACAGCCGCCTACGAGCAGTACTTC CASSLWTAAYEQYF
. many TRBJ2-1 TRBV11-2 TGTGCCAGCAGCTTAGGCGGGGGGACAGACAATGAGCAGTTCTTC CASSLGGGTDNEQFF
TRBD2 many TRBJ2-1 TRBV20-1 TGCAGTGCTATACTTTTGACTAGCGGGAGGATAAGTGAGCAGTTCTTC CSAILLTSGRISEQFF